Listed below are T cell receptor beta chains from one sample, sequenced in a study of T cells in Graves' hyperthyroidism and ophthalmopathy. TCRdb independently ran MiXCR on the multiplex PCR reads; one entry per CDR3 protein. Among approximately 590,000 distinct CDR3 sequences listed, 15% to 19% were seen once. The specimen sequenced was blood. The receptors were sampled from a woman younger than 45 with Graves' hyperthyroidism. The CDR3 runs from the conserved cysteine through the conserved F or W. The order of the fields is D gene, J gene, clone size, V gene, CDR3 DNA, CDR3 protein. The D gene is left open where the match is weak. Only part of the rows carry a size: once, few, many, or a class if the clone is expanded.

D gene: TRBD1; J gene: TRBJ2-7; clone size: many; V gene: TRBV7-2; CDR3 DNA: TGTGCCAGCAGCTTGGTGACCTACACAGGGGGCAACTACGAGCAGTACTTC; CDR3 protein: CASSLVTYTGGNYEQYF
D gene: TRBD1; J gene: TRBJ1-5; clone size: few; V gene: TRBV3-1; CDR3 DNA: TGTGCCAGCAGCCCCGGGACAGGCCCTACCCAGCCCCAGCATTTT; CDR3 protein: CASSPGTGPTQPQHF
D gene: .; J gene: TRBJ1-6; clone size: .; V gene: TRBV19; CDR3 DNA: TGTGCCAGTAAGAGGAGCGGATTTAATTCACCCCTCCACTTT; CDR3 protein: CASKRSGFNSPLHF
D gene: .; J gene: TRBJ2-2; clone size: many; V gene: TRBV19; CDR3 DNA: TGTGCCAGTATAGGGACCCAACTTCACACCGGGGAGCTGTTTTTT; CDR3 protein: CASIGTQLHTGELFF
D gene: TRBD2; J gene: TRBJ2-5; clone size: few; V gene: TRBV4-2; CDR3 DNA: TGTGCCAGCAGCCAAGTGTCGGGACTAGCGGGAGTTGAGACCCAGTACTTC; CDR3 protein: CASSQVSGLAGVETQYF
D gene: .; J gene: TRBJ2-5; clone size: many; V gene: TRBV20-1; CDR3 DNA: TGCAGTGCCCTATATCAAGAGACCCAGTACTTC; CDR3 protein: CSALYQETQYF
D gene: .; J gene: TRBJ2-1; clone size: many; V gene: TRBV28; CDR3 DNA: TGTGCCAGCAGTTCAACCCCCCGGACGGGTCGATACAATGAGCAGTTCTTC; CDR3 protein: CASSSTPRTGRYNEQFF
D gene: .; J gene: TRBJ1-1; clone size: many; V gene: TRBV11-2; CDR3 DNA: TGTGCCAGCAGCATAGCTACGAACACTGAAGCTTTCTTT; CDR3 protein: CASSIATNTEAFF
D gene: .; J gene: TRBJ2-7; clone size: many; V gene: TRBV13; CDR3 DNA: TGTGCCAGCAGCTTGCTAGCAGACGAGCAGTACTTC; CDR3 protein: CASSLLADEQYF
D gene: TRBD2; J gene: TRBJ2-7; clone size: .; V gene: TRBV11-2; CDR3 DNA: TGTGCCAGCACCGGACTAGCGGGAGGGCCCTCCTACGAGCAGTACTTC; CDR3 protein: CASTGLAGGPSYEQYF
D gene: TRBD2; J gene: TRBJ2-7; clone size: many; V gene: TRBV27; CDR3 DNA: TGTGCCAGCAGTTCGCCCGGGACTAGCAACGAGCAGTACTTC; CDR3 protein: CASSSPGTSNEQYF
D gene: .; J gene: TRBJ2-7; clone size: .; V gene: TRBV10-2; CDR3 DNA: TGCGCCAGCAGTGAGCTCCGCTACGAGCAGTACTTC; CDR3 protein: CASSELRYEQYF
D gene: .; J gene: TRBJ2-7; clone size: .; V gene: TRBV27; CDR3 DNA: TGTGCCAGCAGTTTATCCCAGGGTTCCTACGAGCAGTACTTC; CDR3 protein: CASSLSQGSYEQYF
D gene: .; J gene: TRBJ2-1; clone size: .; V gene: TRBV6-1; CDR3 DNA: TGTGCCAGCAGTGACGAAACAGGGCGCTCCTACAATGAGCAGTTCTTC; CDR3 protein: CASSDETGRSYNEQFF
D gene: TRBD2; J gene: TRBJ2-1; clone size: many; V gene: TRBV28; CDR3 DNA: TGTGCCAGCATTCAGACTAGCGGGTTAGGTGAGCAGTTCTTC; CDR3 protein: CASIQTSGLGEQFF
D gene: TRBD2; J gene: TRBJ2-1; clone size: .; V gene: TRBV14; CDR3 DNA: TGTGCCAGCAGCCTTGGGGGGGGAGTGAATGAGCAGTTCTTC; CDR3 protein: CASSLGGGVNEQFF
D gene: TRBD1; J gene: TRBJ1-5; clone size: many; V gene: TRBV5-5; CDR3 DNA: TGTGCCAGCAGTTGGGACAGAAATCAGCCCCAGCATTTT; CDR3 protein: CASSWDRNQPQHF
D gene: .; J gene: TRBJ2-7; clone size: few; V gene: TRBV19; CDR3 DNA: TGTGCCAGTAGTATACCCTTGGCAGCGTGGGCTATGAGGTCCTACGAGCAGTACTTC; CDR3 protein: CASSIPLAAWAMRSYEQYF
D gene: .; J gene: TRBJ2-7; clone size: .; V gene: TRBV7-9; CDR3 DNA: TGTGCCAGCAGTCGTAGGGACGGACACTACGAGCAGTACTTC; CDR3 protein: CASSRRDGHYEQYF
D gene: .; J gene: TRBJ2-1; clone size: many; V gene: TRBV18; CDR3 DNA: TGTGCCAGCTCACCACAGTGGGAGCTGGGGAATGAGCAGTTCTTC; CDR3 protein: CASSPQWELGNEQFF
D gene: TRBD1; J gene: TRBJ1-2; clone size: few; V gene: TRBV5-1; CDR3 DNA: TGCGCCAGCAGCCGTAAGACAGGGCGCTATGGCTACACCTTC; CDR3 protein: CASSRKTGRYGYTF
D gene: .; J gene: TRBJ1-1; clone size: many; V gene: TRBV11-2; CDR3 DNA: TGTGCCAGCAGCTTAGCAGGGGAGGCTTTCTTT; CDR3 protein: CASSLAGEAFF
D gene: .; J gene: TRBJ1-5; clone size: .; V gene: TRBV5-1; CDR3 DNA: TGCACCAGCAAGGTCAGGGACGAACAGCCCCAGCATTTT; CDR3 protein: CTSKVRDEQPQHF
D gene: .; J gene: TRBJ2-1; clone size: many; V gene: TRBV27; CDR3 DNA: TGTGCCAGCAGACCGACAGGCATCTCCTACAATGAGCAGTTCTTC; CDR3 protein: CASRPTGISYNEQFF
D gene: .; J gene: TRBJ2-1; clone size: few; V gene: TRBV20-1; CDR3 DNA: TGCAGTGCTAGACGGGGCCCTTTTTTAAGAAATGAGCAGTTCTTC; CDR3 protein: CSARRGPFLRNEQFF
D gene: .; J gene: TRBJ2-1; clone size: many; V gene: TRBV7-2; CDR3 DNA: TGTGCCAGCAGCTTAGATTTGCAAGGGGGATACAATGAGCAGTTCTTC; CDR3 protein: CASSLDLQGGYNEQFF
D gene: TRBD1; J gene: TRBJ1-1; clone size: many; V gene: TRBV7-9; CDR3 DNA: TGTGCCAGCAGCAGACGGACAGGGGTGATCCAAGACACTGAAGCTTTCTTT; CDR3 protein: CASSRRTGVIQDTEAFF
D gene: TRBD2; J gene: TRBJ2-3; clone size: many; V gene: TRBV7-9; CDR3 DNA: TGTGCCAGCAGCTTACGGGACTATCCCACAGATACGCAGTATTTT; CDR3 protein: CASSLRDYPTDTQYF
D gene: TRBD1; J gene: TRBJ1-5; clone size: many; V gene: TRBV6-1; CDR3 DNA: TGTGCCAGCAGTGATGGTTCTGGGACAGGAATGATCCGGGGCAATCAGCCCCAGCATTTT; CDR3 protein: CASSDGSGTGMIRGNQPQHF
D gene: .; J gene: TRBJ1-2; clone size: many; V gene: TRBV7-2; CDR3 DNA: TGTGCCAGCAGCTTATATCAGGCTAACTATGGCTACACCTTC; CDR3 protein: CASSLYQANYGYTF
D gene: .; J gene: TRBJ1-1; clone size: many; V gene: TRBV5-1; CDR3 DNA: TGCGCCAGCAGCCCCAGAATCATGAACACTGAAGCTTTCTTT; CDR3 protein: CASSPRIMNTEAFF
D gene: .; J gene: TRBJ2-3; clone size: many; V gene: TRBV5-5; CDR3 DNA: TGTGCCAGCAGCTTGGAGGCCCGCACAGATACGCAGTATTTT; CDR3 protein: CASSLEARTDTQYF
D gene: TRBD1; J gene: TRBJ2-6; clone size: few; V gene: TRBV27; CDR3 DNA: TGTGCCAGCTGGGGCTCAGGGGGCTTAAGTGGGGCCAACGTCCTGACTTTC; CDR3 protein: CASWGSGGLSGANVLTF
D gene: .; J gene: TRBJ2-5; clone size: many; V gene: TRBV27; CDR3 DNA: TGTGCCAGCAGTTTATCAGGGATGGAGACCCAGTACTTC; CDR3 protein: CASSLSGMETQYF
D gene: .; J gene: TRBJ1-4; clone size: .; V gene: TRBV4-1; CDR3 DNA: TGCGCCAGCAGCCAAGAAACAGTAGAAGCAACTAATGAAAAACTGTTTTTT; CDR3 protein: CASSQETVEATNEKLFF
D gene: .; J gene: TRBJ2-1; clone size: many; V gene: TRBV2; CDR3 DNA: TGTGCCAGCAACTCAGGTGGCTCCTACAATGAGCAGTTCTTC; CDR3 protein: CASNSGGSYNEQFF
D gene: .; J gene: TRBJ2-1; clone size: many; V gene: TRBV2; CDR3 DNA: TGTGCCAGCAGTTTTGAAGGGACTCAGCAATATGAGCAGTTCTTC; CDR3 protein: CASSFEGTQQYEQFF
D gene: TRBD1; J gene: TRBJ1-3; clone size: many; V gene: TRBV12-3/TRBV12-4; CDR3 DNA: TGTGCCAGCAGTTTGACAGGGCCTGCTTCTGGAAACACCATATATTTT; CDR3 protein: CASSLTGPASGNTIYF
D gene: TRBD1; J gene: TRBJ1-5; clone size: many; V gene: TRBV29-1; CDR3 DNA: TGCAGCGTTGCGGGAGGGACAGACAATCAGCCCCAGCATTTT; CDR3 protein: CSVAGGTDNQPQHF
D gene: .; J gene: TRBJ1-6; clone size: many; V gene: TRBV7-2; CDR3 DNA: TGTGCCAGCAGCCCCGGGGGCTTCAATTCACCCCTCCACTTT; CDR3 protein: CASSPGGFNSPLHF
D gene: .; J gene: TRBJ2-2; clone size: many; V gene: TRBV7-9; CDR3 DNA: TGTGCCAGCAGCTCTCCATCGGGTGGCACCGGGGAGCTGTTTTTT; CDR3 protein: CASSSPSGGTGELFF
D gene: TRBD2; J gene: TRBJ2-1; clone size: many; V gene: TRBV7-2; CDR3 DNA: TGTGCCAGCCCAGGCTCTAGCGGGAGAAAGGCGTACAATGAGCAGTTCTTC; CDR3 protein: CASPGSSGRKAYNEQFF
D gene: TRBD1; J gene: TRBJ1-2; clone size: few; V gene: TRBV28; CDR3 DNA: TGTGCCAGCAGTTTACAGGGGGCAGGGGCTGGAGGCTACACCTTC; CDR3 protein: CASSLQGAGAGGYTF
D gene: TRBD1; J gene: TRBJ2-3; clone size: many; V gene: TRBV24-1; CDR3 DNA: TGTGCCACCAGTGAGACGGGACAGGGGAGCCCAGATACGCAGTATTTT; CDR3 protein: CATSETGQGSPDTQYF
D gene: TRBD1; J gene: TRBJ2-3; clone size: many; V gene: TRBV7-2; CDR3 DNA: TGTGCCAGCAGCCCAAGAGGAGGGACAGGGCCCTACACAGATACGCAGTATTTT; CDR3 protein: CASSPRGGTGPYTDTQYF
D gene: TRBD1; J gene: TRBJ2-5; clone size: few; V gene: TRBV27; CDR3 DNA: TGTGCCAGCAGTTTTCGATCCAGGGGGCTTTGGGAGACCCAGTACTTC; CDR3 protein: CASSFRSRGLWETQYF
D gene: .; J gene: TRBJ2-5; clone size: .; V gene: TRBV28; CDR3 DNA: TGTGCCAGCAGCTCAGGGGGGGGGGTCAGGGAGACCCAGTACTTC; CDR3 protein: CASSSGGGVRETQYF
D gene: .; J gene: TRBJ1-2; clone size: many; V gene: TRBV2; CDR3 DNA: TGTGCCAGCAGTGAAGTCAGGGGAGGCGGCTACACCTTC; CDR3 protein: CASSEVRGGGYTF
D gene: .; J gene: TRBJ2-1; clone size: many; V gene: TRBV5-1; CDR3 DNA: TGCGCCAGCAGTGACCAGTGGGGTAGTGAGCAGTTCTTC; CDR3 protein: CASSDQWGSEQFF
D gene: .; J gene: TRBJ1-1; clone size: many; V gene: TRBV5-1; CDR3 DNA: TGCGCCAGCAGCTTGGGCTCAGCCAACACTGAAGCTTTCTTT; CDR3 protein: CASSLGSANTEAFF
D gene: TRBD2; J gene: TRBJ2-7; clone size: .; V gene: TRBV27; CDR3 DNA: TGTGCCAGCAGTACATTAATTAGCGGGGAGCAGTACTTC; CDR3 protein: CASSTLISGEQYF
D gene: .; J gene: TRBJ2-7; clone size: few; V gene: TRBV6-5; CDR3 DNA: TGTGCCAGCAGTTACGTACAGAACTACGAGCAGTACTTC; CDR3 protein: CASSYVQNYEQYF
D gene: .; J gene: TRBJ2-3; clone size: many; V gene: TRBV18; CDR3 DNA: TGTGCCAGCTCACCACCCCTAGGGGATACGCAGTATTTT; CDR3 protein: CASSPPLGDTQYF
D gene: TRBD2; J gene: TRBJ2-1; clone size: few; V gene: TRBV19; CDR3 DNA: TGTGCCAGTAGTCCCGGGACTAGCGGGATATGGTGGAATGAGCAGTTCTTC; CDR3 protein: CASSPGTSGIWWNEQFF
D gene: TRBD1; J gene: TRBJ2-1; clone size: few; V gene: TRBV4-2; CDR3 DNA: TGTGCCAGCAGCCAAGTAAAGGGACAGGGGTTCAATGAGCAGTTCTTC; CDR3 protein: CASSQVKGQGFNEQFF
D gene: .; J gene: TRBJ2-1; clone size: many; V gene: TRBV7-8; CDR3 DNA: TGTGCCAGCAGCACCCTAAGCGGACAGAACTCCTACAATGAGCAGTTCTTC; CDR3 protein: CASSTLSGQNSYNEQFF
D gene: TRBD1; J gene: TRBJ2-5; clone size: few; V gene: TRBV5-8; CDR3 DNA: TGTGCCAGCAGCAGGAGGACAGGGGTAGAGACCCAGTACTTC; CDR3 protein: CASSRRTGVETQYF
D gene: .; J gene: TRBJ2-7; clone size: .; V gene: TRBV6-1; CDR3 DNA: TGTGCCAGCGAGGCCCCCCGGGGCGAGCAGTACTTC; CDR3 protein: CASEAPRGEQYF
D gene: TRBD2; J gene: TRBJ2-3; clone size: many; V gene: TRBV20-1; CDR3 DNA: TGCAGTGCTAGAGCGGGACTAGCGGGCAATACGCAGTATTTT; CDR3 protein: CSARAGLAGNTQYF
D gene: TRBD2; J gene: TRBJ2-3; clone size: .; V gene: TRBV3-1; CDR3 DNA: TGTGCCAGCAGCCTGGGACTAGCAGCTATCACAGATACGCAGTATTTT; CDR3 protein: CASSLGLAAITDTQYF